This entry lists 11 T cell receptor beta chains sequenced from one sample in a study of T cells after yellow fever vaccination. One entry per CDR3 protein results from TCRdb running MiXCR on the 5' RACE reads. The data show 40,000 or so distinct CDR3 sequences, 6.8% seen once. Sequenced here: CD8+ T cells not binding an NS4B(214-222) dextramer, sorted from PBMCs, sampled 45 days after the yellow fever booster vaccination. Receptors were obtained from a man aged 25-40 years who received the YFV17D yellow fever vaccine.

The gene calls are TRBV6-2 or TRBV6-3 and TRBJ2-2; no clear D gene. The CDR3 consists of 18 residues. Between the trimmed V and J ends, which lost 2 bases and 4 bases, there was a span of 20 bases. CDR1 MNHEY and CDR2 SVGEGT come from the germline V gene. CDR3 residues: CASSYQIREHDGTGELFF. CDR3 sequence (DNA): TGTGCCAGCAGTTACCAAATCCGAGAACACGACGGCACCGGGGAGCTGTTTTTT.

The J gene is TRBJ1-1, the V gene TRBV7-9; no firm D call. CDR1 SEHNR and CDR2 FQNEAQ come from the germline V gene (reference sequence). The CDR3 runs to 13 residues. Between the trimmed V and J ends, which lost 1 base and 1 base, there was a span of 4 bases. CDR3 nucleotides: TGTGCCAGCAGCTTAGTTCAGAACACTGAAGCTTTCTTT. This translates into CASSLVQNTEAFF. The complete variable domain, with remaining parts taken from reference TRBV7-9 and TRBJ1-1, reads DTGVSQNPRHKITKRGQNVTFRCDPISEHNRLYWYRQTLGQGPEFLTYFQNEAQLEKSRLLSDRFSAERPKGSFSTLEIQRTEQGDSAMYLCASSLVQNTEAFFGQGTRLTVV.

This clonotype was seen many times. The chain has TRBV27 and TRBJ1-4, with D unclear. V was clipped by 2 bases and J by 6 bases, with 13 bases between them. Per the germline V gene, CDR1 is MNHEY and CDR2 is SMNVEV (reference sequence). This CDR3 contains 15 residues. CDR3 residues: CASSLHSPEDEKLFF. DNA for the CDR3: TGTGCCAGCAGTTTACACAGCCCTGAGGATGAAAAACTGTTTTTT.

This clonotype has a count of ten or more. The CDR3 protein is CASSLGTTEAFF. The CDR3 DNA is TGTGCCAGCAGTTTAGGGACCACTGAAGCTTTCTTT. The V and J genes are TRBV12-3 or TRBV12-4 and TRBJ1-1; no definite D call. Trimming cost V 1 base and J 4 bases, with 4 bases left between them. The CDR3 has 12 residues.

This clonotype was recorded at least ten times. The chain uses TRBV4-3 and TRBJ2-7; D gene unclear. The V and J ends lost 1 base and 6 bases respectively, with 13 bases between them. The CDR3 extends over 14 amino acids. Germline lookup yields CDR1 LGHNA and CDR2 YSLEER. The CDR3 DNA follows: TGCGCCAGCAGCCAAGCGGATGGGGAATCCGAGCAGTACTTC. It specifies CASSQADGESEQYF.

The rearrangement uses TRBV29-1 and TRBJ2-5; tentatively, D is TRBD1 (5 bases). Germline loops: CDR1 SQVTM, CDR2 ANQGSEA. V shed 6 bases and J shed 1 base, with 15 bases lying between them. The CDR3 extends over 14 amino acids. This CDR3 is CSVDPQGAQETQYF. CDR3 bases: TGCAGCGTCGATCCTCAGGGCGCCCAAGAGACCCAGTACTTC.

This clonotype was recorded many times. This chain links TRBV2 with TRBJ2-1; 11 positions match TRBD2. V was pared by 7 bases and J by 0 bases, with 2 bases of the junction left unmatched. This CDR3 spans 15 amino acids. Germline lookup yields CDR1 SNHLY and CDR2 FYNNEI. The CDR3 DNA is TGTGCCAGCACAACTAGCGGGAGCTCCTACAATGAGCAGTTCTTC. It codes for CASTTSGSSYNEQFF.

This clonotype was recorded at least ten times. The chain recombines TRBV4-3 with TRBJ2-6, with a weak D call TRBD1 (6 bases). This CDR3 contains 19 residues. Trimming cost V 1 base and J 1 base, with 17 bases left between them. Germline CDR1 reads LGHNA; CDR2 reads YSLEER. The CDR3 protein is CASSQVGQLQGSGANVLTF. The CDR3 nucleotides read TGCGCCAGCAGCCAAGTAGGGCAATTACAGGGATCTGGGGCCAACGTCCTGACTTTC.

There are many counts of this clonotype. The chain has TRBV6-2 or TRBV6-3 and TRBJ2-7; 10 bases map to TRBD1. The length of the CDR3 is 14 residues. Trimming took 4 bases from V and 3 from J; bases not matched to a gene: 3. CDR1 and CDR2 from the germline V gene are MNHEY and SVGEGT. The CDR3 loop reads CASSSGTGDYEQYF. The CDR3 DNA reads TGTGCCAGCAGTTCCGGGACAGGGGACTACGAGCAGTACTTC.

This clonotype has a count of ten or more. The CDR3 loop reads CASSSPLNLDTQYF. The CDR3 nucleotides are TGTGCCAGCAGCTCCCCCCTGAACCTGGATACGCAGTATTTT. The genes are TRBV9 and TRBJ2-3; D is unclear. The CDR3 is made up of 14 amino acids. V was clipped by 4 bases and J by 6 bases, with 15 bases between them. Germline V lookup: CDR1 SGDLS, CDR2 YYNGEE.

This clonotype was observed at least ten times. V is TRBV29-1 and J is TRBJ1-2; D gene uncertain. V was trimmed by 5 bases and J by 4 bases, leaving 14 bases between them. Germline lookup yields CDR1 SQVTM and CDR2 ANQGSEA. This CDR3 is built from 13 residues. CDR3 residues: CSVPAEPGYGYTF. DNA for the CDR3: TGCAGCGTTCCTGCGGAACCTGGCTATGGCTACACCTTC.